Each of the 19 T cell receptor beta chains below was sequenced from the same sample in a study of T cell repertoires in cytomegalovirus infection. One entry per CDR3 protein, called by TCRdb with MiXCR from the reads. The repertoire holds around 900,000 distinct CDR3 sequences, with less than 40% as singletons. Their recognized antigens are unknown. The source was cultured CD8+ T cells from PBMCs, collected from culture after CMV antigen stimulation. The receptors were gathered from a human donor in good health (CMV status not recorded). Some clones in this sample may be carry-over from other donors' samples.

The chain is built from TRBV5-1 and TRBJ1-5; TRBD1 might be the D (5 bases). Germline CDR1 reads SGHRS; CDR2 reads YFSETQ. The ends were cut back, 5 bases at V and 7 bases at J, with 13 bases in the middle. The CDR3 covers 13 residues. The CDR3 region has the DNA TGCGCCAGCAGGGCCAGGGAGGGCCAGCCCCAGCATTTT. Its protein is CASRAREGQPQHF. The full variable domain, rest sourced from reference TRBV5-1 and TRBJ1-5, is KAGVTQTPRYLIKTRGQQVTLSCSPISGHRSVSWYQQTPGQGLQFLFEYFSETQRNKGNFPGRFSGRQFSNSRSEMNVSTLELGDSALYLCASRAREGQPQHFGDGTRLSIL.

V is TRBV7-9 and J is TRBJ2-5; unclear D gene. The length of the CDR3 is 15 residues. V was clipped by 4 bases and J by 0 bases, with 12 bases between them. The germline CDR1 and CDR2 sequences are SEHNR and FQNEAQ (reference sequence). CDR3 nucleotide sequence: TGTGCCAGCAGCTCCTCTCTAGTGTACCAAGAGACCCAGTACTTC. Its protein is CASSSSLVYQETQYF.

This clonotype has only a few counts. J is TRBJ2-7 and V is TRBV27; tentatively, D is TRBD1 (5 bases). The CDR3 length is 14 residues. The germline gives CDR1 MNHEY, CDR2 SMNVEV (reference sequence). The ends were cut back, 6 bases at V and 3 bases at J, with 15 bases in the middle. The CDR3 DNA reads TGTGCCAGCAGCCCACTGGGGCAGGGCTACGAGCAGTACTTC. Translated: CASSPLGQGYEQYF.

V and J are TRBV27 and TRBJ2-1; TRBD1 aligns across 7 bases. The CDR3 has 19 amino acids. The germline gives CDR1 MNHEY, CDR2 SMNVEV (reference sequence). V lost 4 bases and J lost 0; bases outside the gene matches: 15. The CDR3 DNA reads TGTGCCAGCAGTTCCGACTCAGAAACAGGGGTAGGCTCCTACAATGAGCAGTTCTTC. Its translation: CASSSDSETGVGSYNEQFF.

This clonotype was seen a handful of times. The chain employs TRBV9 and TRBJ2-1; 9 bases match TRBD2. V lost 4 bases, J lost 5 bases, and 7 bases stayed unmatched. From germline, CDR1 is SGDLS and CDR2 YYNGEE. CDR3 size: 15 residues. The CDR3 spells CASSPWLAGNNEQFF. The CDR3 coding sequence is TGTGCCAGCAGCCCCTGGCTAGCGGGGAACAATGAGCAGTTCTTC. Full variable domain (rest looked up from reference TRBV9 and TRBJ2-1): DSGVTQTPKHLITATGQRVTLRCSPRSGDLSVYWYQQSLDQGLQFLIQYYNGEERAKGNILERFSAQQFPDLHSELNLSSLELGDSALYFCASSPWLAGNNEQFFGPGTRLTVL.

This clonotype occurred a few times. The chain couples TRBV12-3 or TRBV12-4 to TRBJ1-2; D possibly corresponds to TRBD1 (5 bases). CDR3 length: 13 residues. Trimming removed 6 bases at V and 3 bases at J, with 11 bases between. This CDR3 is CASSGQAHYGYTF. The CDR3 DNA follows: TGTGCCAGCAGCGGACAAGCCCACTATGGCTACACCTTC.

Ten or more counts support this clonotype. V usage is TRBV7-2 and J usage is TRBJ1-1; D is ambiguous. Trimming pared 3 bases from V and 1 base from J, leaving 9 bases between. The CDR3 totals 14 residues. The germline V gene encodes CDR1 SGHTA and CDR2 FQGNSA. CDR3 DNA sequence: TGTGCCAGCAGCTTTCCATGGGGGAACACTGAAGCTTTCTTT. Translated, it gives CASSFPWGNTEAFF.

The chain recombines TRBV11-2 with TRBJ2-7; maybe TRBD2 (6 bases). The germline gives CDR1 SGHAT, CDR2 FQNNGV. There are 16 residues in the CDR3. The CDR3 loop reads CASSFWGDASSCEQYV. In DNA, the CDR3 is TGTGCCAGCAGCTTTTGGGGGGACGCCAGCTCCTGCGAGCAGTACGTC.

This clonotype appeared many times. The chain uses TRBV7-2 and TRBJ1-2; D unresolved. CDR1 is SGHTA and CDR2 is FQGNSA in the germline V gene. The CDR3 loop spans 14 amino acids. V was pared by 4 bases and J by 2 bases, with 11 bases between. The CDR3 loop is CASSWGPLNYGYTF. CDR3 nucleotide sequence: TGTGCCAGCAGCTGGGGTCCCCTCAACTATGGCTACACCTTC.

The rearrangement joins TRBV20-1 to TRBJ2-7; TRBD1 agrees at 7 bases. Trimming at V came to 3 bases and at J to 2 bases, leaving 7 bases not matched to a gene. This CDR3 comprises 14 residues. In germline, CDR1 is DFQATT, CDR2 SNEGSKA (reference sequence). CDR3 protein: CSARDRDRPYEQYV. The CDR3 DNA follows: TGCAGTGCTAGGGACCGGGACAGACCCTACGAGCAGTACGTC.

In this sample, this clonotype turned up many times. The chain has TRBV6-1 and TRBJ2-3, with D perhaps matching TRBD1 or TRBD2 (6 bases each). Germline CDR1 reads MNHNS; CDR2 reads SASEGT. The CDR3 is made up of 14 amino acids. V was cut by 3 bases and J by 5 bases, with 12 bases left in between. CDR3 in DNA: TGTGCCAGCAGTGACGGCAGGGGAGGAGATACGCAGTATTTT. Protein sequence: CASSDGRGGDTQYF.

The chain combines TRBV4-1 with TRBJ1-2; weak D call: TRBD1 (6 bases). Germline loops: CDR1 MGHRA, CDR2 YSYEKL. V was trimmed by 0 bases and J by 2 bases, leaving 10 bases between them. CDR3 size: 15 residues. CDR3 DNA: TGCGCCAGCAGCCAAGATATCGGACAGAACTATGGCTACACCTTC. Translated: CASSQDIGQNYGYTF.

This clonotype was observed at least ten times. V and J are TRBV7-6 and TRBJ1-5; D ambiguous. Germline V gene sequence: CDR1 SGHVS, CDR2 FNYEAQ. The CDR3 has 16 residues. Trimming cost V 1 base and J 1 base, with 11 bases left between them. The CDR3 loop reads CASSLGTGMSNQPQHF. In nucleotides, the CDR3 is TGTGCCAGCAGCTTAGGGACTGGGATGAGCAATCAGCCCCAGCATTTT.

The chain combines TRBV5-1 with TRBJ2-4, with D tentatively TRBD1 (6 bases). Germline CDR1 reads SGHRS; CDR2 reads YFSETQ. The V end was cut by 5 bases, the J end by 2 bases, with 14 bases between. CDR3 length equals 15 residues. CDR3 residues: CASSYLQGSKNIQYF. The CDR3 bases are TGCGCCAGCAGTTACCTACAGGGATCCAAAAACATTCAGTACTTC.

This chain links TRBV7-8 with TRBJ2-1; D call uncertain. V dropped 1 base and J dropped 7 bases, with 17 bases sitting between them. The CDR3 has 16 residues. Germline V gene lookup returns CDR1 SGHVS and CDR2 FQNEAQ. The CDR3 is CASSLDFSVVKNEQFF. The CDR3 DNA is TGTGCCAGCAGCTTAGACTTTTCTGTGGTGAAGAATGAGCAGTTCTTC.

V gene TRBV10-3 combines with J gene TRBJ1-2, with 7 bases fitting TRBD1. Losses at the gene ends were 9 bases for V and 6 bases for J; bases not matched to a gene: 4. CDR1 and CDR2 (germline): ENHRY, SYGVKD. The CDR3 length is 11 residues. CDR3 loop: CAMGQKNGYTF. The CDR3 DNA sequence: TGTGCCATGGGACAGAAAAATGGCTACACCTTC.

At least ten counts were recorded for this clonotype. The rearrangement links TRBV7-2 to TRBJ2-1; D may be TRBD1 (5 bases). The V end lost 4 bases, the J end lost 5 bases, and 21 bases lay between the germline ends. The germline CDR1 and CDR2 sequences are SGHTA and FQGNSA. The CDR3 is 17 amino acids. CDR3 sequence reads: CASSSIRSGRSNNEQFF. In DNA, the CDR3 is TGTGCCAGCAGCTCAATTAGATCAGGGCGGAGTAACAATGAGCAGTTCTTC.

This clonotype was detected a few times. The J gene is TRBJ1-6, the V gene TRBV19; 9 bases are a match to TRBD1. This CDR3 has 15 residues. From germline, CDR1 is LNHDA and CDR2 SQIVND (reference sequence). V trimming: 6 bases; J trimming: 3 bases; junction bases outside the gene matches: 3. The CDR3 here is CASRGGQGYNSPLHF. Here the CDR3 DNA reads TGTGCCAGTAGAGGGGGACAGGGCTATAATTCACCCCTCCACTTT.

V is TRBV7-3 and J is TRBJ1-1; D call uncertain. The V end lost 2 bases, the J end lost 7 bases, and 14 bases lay between the germline ends. Germline V CDR1 and CDR2: SGHTA, FQGTGA. The CDR3 length is 14 residues. CDR3 region: CASSLLAGSNEAFF. The CDR3 bases are TGTGCCAGCAGCTTATTGGCCGGATCGAATGAAGCTTTCTTT. The entire variable domain, with the rest obtained from reference TRBV7-3 and TRBJ1-1, is as follows: GAGVSQTPSNKVTEKGKYVELRCDPISGHTALYWYRQSLGQGPEFLIYFQGTGAADDSGLPNDRFFAVRPEGSVSTLKIQRTERGDSAVYLCASSLLAGSNEAFFGQGTRLTVV.